The 8 T cell receptor beta chains below come from one sample, sequenced in a study of T cells in women clearing cervical HPV infection (dated by TCRdb to the late 2010s). Receptors were amplified or captured by the immunoSEQ multiplex PCR assay. The table comes from immuneACCESS by way of TCRdb, which keeps in-frame sequences with V and J called. Part of the clones is missing from these tables; in studies checked, under half for an unresolved V gene and the rest for unknown reasons. The sample has some 31,000 clones on record. Together, the top ten hold around 6.8% of the sample. Sequencing was carried out using blood buffy coat. All receptors derive from a woman between 18 and 70 years old with a cervical HPV16 infection that either progressed to CIN3+ or cleared (not recorded which).

In regard to this clone: The read comes to an end 3 residues before the CDR3 does, leaving the germline J gene to fill in the end. The chain combines TRBV30 with TRBJ1-1, with D uncertain. V lost 1 base, J lost 0 bases, and 6 bases lay in between. The germline gives CDR1 GTSNPN, CDR2 SVGIG (reference sequence). There are 13 residues in the CDR3. The covered CDR3 bases are TGTGCCTGGAGTGACACAGTGAACACTGAA. Its protein is CAWSDTVNTE. From start to end, the CDR3 is CAWSDTVNTEAFF.

A remark on this clone: Read data end 3 residues before the CDR3 end; the end is taken from the germline J gene. The chain uses TRBV20-1 and TRBJ1-1; D is ambiguous. Germline CDR1 DFQATT, CDR2 SNEGSKA (reference sequence). Deletions cut 0 bases from V and 4 bases from J, with 12 bases between. This CDR3 is built from 14 residues. This CDR3 is CSARDPRGGTEAFF. The CDR3 DNA, read in part, is TGCAGTGCTAGAGATCCCCGGGGTGGCACTGAA.

With regard to this clone: The read comes to an end 3 residues before the CDR3 does, leaving the germline J gene to fill in the end. J is TRBJ2-7 and V is TRBV29-1; 7 nucleotides line up with TRBD2. The V segment lost 3 bases and the J segment 0 bases; nucleotides outside the gene matches: 5. The germline gives CDR1 SQVTM, CDR2 ANQGSEA. The length of the CDR3 is 14 residues. CDR3 bases read: TGCAGCGTTGAGCTAGCGGCAGGCTCCTACGAG. Translating it yields CSVELAAGSYE. In full, the CDR3 is CSVELAAGSYEQYF.

About this clone: The observed sequence ends 3 residues before the CDR3 terminus, with the missing tail filled in from the germline J gene. The chain employs TRBV5-1 and TRBJ2-5; the D gene is possibly TRBD2 (5 bases). The CDR3 extends over 14 amino acids. Germline V gene sequence: CDR1 SGHRS, CDR2 YFSETQ. Trimming took 3 bases from V and 1 from J, leaving 10 bases between them. The CDR3 loop reads CASSWAGRQETQYF. The sequenced CDR3 bases are TGCGCCAGCAGCTGGGCGGGCCGCCAAGAGACC. Full variable domain (rest looked up from reference TRBV5-1 and TRBJ2-5): KAGVTQTPRYLIKTRGQQVTLSCSPISGHRSVSWYQQTPGQGLQFLFEYFSETQRNKGNFPGRFSGRQFSNSRSEMNVSTLELGDSALYLCASSWAGRQETQYFGPGTRLLVL.

Notes on this clone: The junction departs from the called germline gene at one end, perhaps through a read error. Read sequence stops 3 residues before the CDR3 end, and the germline J gene provides the missing end. V is TRBV7-7 and J is TRBJ2-7; D is uncertain. In germline, CDR1 is SSHAT, CDR2 FNYEAQ (reference sequence). The CDR3 length is 13 residues. The CDR3 bases that were read are TGTGCTAGCAGCTTTAGGGCTAACTACGAG. This sequence encodes CASSFRANYE. The CDR3 in full is CASSFRANYEQYF.

Worth noting for this clone: The read gets to within 3 residues of the CDR3 end, and the germline J gene fills in the rest. The chain links TRBV11-3 to TRBJ2-2; possibly TRBD1 for D (5 bases). V was cut by 3 bases and J by 1 base, with 9 bases left in between. Germline loops: CDR1 SGHNT, CDR2 YENEEA. The CDR3 covers 15 residues. The CDR3 DNA, read in part, is TGTGCCAGCAGCTTTGGGCAGGGGAACACCGGGGAG. As protein: CASSFGQGNTGE. The CDR3 reads in full as CASSFGQGNTGELFF. Combining the CDR3 with reference TRBV11-3 and TRBJ2-2 gives the whole variable domain EAGVVQSPRYKIIEKKQPVAFWCNPISGHNTLYWYLQNLGQGPELLIRYENEEAVDDSQLPKDRFSAERLKGVDSTLKIQPAELGDSAVYLCASSFGQGNTGELFFGEGSRLTVL.

Concerning this clone: Sequencing ends 3 residues short of the CDR3 end; the germline J gene provides the rest. The chain is built from TRBV14 and TRBJ1-4; the D gene is possibly TRBD1 (5 bases). Trimming took off 0 bases at V and 2 bases at J, with 10 bases between the two ends. This CDR3 is 16 amino acids long. CDR1 is SGHDN, CDR2 FVKESK, per germline. CDR3 bases read: TGTGCCAGCAGCCAAGATAGGGGATCGACTAATGAAAAA. Protein product: CASSQDRGSTNEK. The complete CDR3 reads CASSQDRGSTNEKLFF.

Worth noting for this clone: The read comes to an end 3 residues before the CDR3 does, leaving the germline J gene to fill in the end. The chain recombines TRBV19 with TRBJ2-7; 9 positions match TRBD2. Germline V gene sequence: CDR1 LNHDA, CDR2 SQIVND (reference sequence). V lost 5 bases, J lost 2 bases, and 4 bases stayed unmatched. The CDR3 contains 14 residues. The CDR3 sequence is CASSSAGGPYEQYF. The covered CDR3 bases are TGTGCCAGTAGTTCGGCGGGAGGGCCCTACGAG. Based on the CDR3 plus reference TRBV19 and TRBJ2-7, the full variable domain is DGGITQSPKYLFRKEGQNVTLSCEQNLNHDAMYWYRQDPGQGLRLIYYSQIVNDFQKGDIAEGYSVSREKKESFPLTVTSAQKNPTAFYLCASSSAGGPYEQYFGPGTRLTVT.